The 19 T cell receptor beta chains given below trace back to one sample, sequenced in a study of technical replicates of blood from a few donors. Assay used: immunoSEQ multiplex PCR; TCRdb lists only in-frame clones, some missing. The sample carries under 85,000 clones, about 97% recorded once. Sequenced: T cells isolated from PBMCs. The receptors derive from a human donor in good health.

This sequence joins TRBV29-1 and TRBJ2-5; TRBD1 aligns across 8 bases. Germline lookup yields CDR1 SQVTM and CDR2 ANQGSEA. This CDR3 spans 14 amino acids. Unmatched junction bases numbered 10, after V lost 6 bases and J lost 4 bases. The CDR3 sequence: CSVERQGRGETQYF. The DNA for the CDR3 is TGCAGCGTCGAAAGACAGGGGCGAGGAGAGACCCAGTACTTC.

This chain uses TRBV23-1 with TRBJ1-2, with 8 bases matching TRBD1. TRBV23-1 is noted as an ORF with a role that remains uncertain. The trim removed 8 bases at V and 4 bases at J, leaving 9 bases unmatched. This CDR3 is 14 amino acids long. CDR3 sequence (DNA): TGCGCCAGCGGCGTACGACAGGGGAGCTATGGCTACACCTTC. Its translation: CASGVRQGSYGYTF.

The rearrangement links TRBV2 to TRBJ2-1; the D gene is possibly TRBD2 (6 bases). Germline V gives CDR1 SNHLY, CDR2 FYNNEI. This CDR3 is built from 13 residues. V was pared by 7 bases and J by 8 bases, with 15 bases between. The CDR3 sequence: CASIPGSIDEQFF. The CDR3, as DNA: TGTGCCAGCATCCCCGGGAGTATCGATGAGCAGTTCTTC.

The V call is TRBV5-1, the J call TRBJ2-1, with 12 nucleotides matching TRBD2. The ends lost 5 bases at V and 7 bases at J; junction bases unmatched: 4. Per the germline V gene, CDR1 is SGHRS and CDR2 is YFSETQ. The CDR3 sequence is 14 residues long. The CDR3 is CASRFGTSGNEQFF. DNA for the CDR3: TGCGCCAGCAGGTTCGGGACTAGCGGGAATGAGCAGTTCTTC. The variable domain in full, with the rest retrieved from reference TRBV5-1 and TRBJ2-1, is KAGVTQTPRYLIKTRGQQVTLSCSPISGHRSVSWYQQTPGQGLQFLFEYFSETQRNKGNFPGRFSGRQFSNSRSEMNVSTLELGDSALYLCASRFGTSGNEQFFGPGTRLTVL.

The chain uses TRBV5-1 and TRBJ2-4; TRBD2 is a possible D gene (6 bases). Germline CDR1 and CDR2: SGHRS and YFSETQ. The CDR3 length is 14 residues. Between the trimmed V and J ends, which lost 4 bases and 0 bases, there was a span of 8 bases. CDR3 nucleotide sequence: TGCGCCAGCAGCCAGGGACTAGCCAAAAACATTCAGTACTTC. It encodes CASSQGLAKNIQYF.

The chain employs TRBV4-1 and TRBJ1-2; 9 nucleotides match TRBD1. CDR1 and CDR2 (germline): MGHRA, YSYEKL. This CDR3 region has 17 residues. After removal of 1 base from V and 6 bases from J, the junction contained 12 bases not matched to a gene. CDR3 residues: CASSQVGFGTGLNGYTF. Written as DNA, the CDR3 is TGCGCCAGCAGCCAAGTGGGGTTCGGGACAGGGTTGAATGGCTACACCTTC.

J is TRBJ1-2 and V is TRBV2; 8 nucleotides match TRBD1. V lost 6 bases to trimming and J lost 8 bases; unmatched junction nucleotides: 5. The V gene's germline CDR1 is SNHLY and CDR2 FYNNEI. The CDR3 has 12 residues. CDR3 in DNA: TGTGCCAGCAGAGGGGACAGGATCGGCTACACCTTC. It encodes CASRGDRIGYTF.

This clone was detected once. The rearrangement links TRBV2 to TRBJ1-1; D is perhaps TRBD1 (5 bases). The CDR3 totals 16 residues. V lost 6 bases and J 4 bases, leaving 21 bases between the germline ends. The germline V gene has CDR1 SNHLY and CDR2 FYNNEI. CDR3 DNA sequence: TGTGCCAGCAGCGATCCTGCCGGCCTCGGGGGCACTGAAGCTTTCTTT. Residues: CASSDPAGLGGTEAFF.

This clone has just one count. The V call is TRBV5-1, the J call TRBJ1-4; D is perhaps TRBD1 (5 bases). The CDR3 covers 15 residues. Germline V lookup: CDR1 SGHRS, CDR2 YFSETQ. Trimming took off 1 base at V and 7 bases at J, with 14 bases between the two ends. The CDR3 is CASSLLQVDGEKLFF. The DNA for the CDR3 is TGCGCCAGCAGCTTGCTACAGGTGGATGGTGAAAAACTGTTTTTT.

V is TRBV30 and J is TRBJ2-3; TRBD2 agrees at 8 bases. The V gene end was trimmed by 4 bases and the J gene end by 3 bases; junction bases not matched to a gene: 6. CDR1 and CDR2 (germline): GTSNPN, SVGIG (reference sequence). The CDR3 runs 14 residues. CDR3 protein: CAWNGGGTTDTQYF. The CDR3 DNA follows: TGTGCCTGGAACGGGGGGGGTACGACAGATACGCAGTATTTT.

This chain links TRBV2 with TRBJ2-1; 12 nucleotides align to TRBD2. Germline V gene sequence: CDR1 SNHLY, CDR2 FYNNEI. CDR3 length equals 16 residues. J lost 3 bases, V lost 2 bases, and 2 bases had no gene match. The CDR3 coding sequence is TGTGCCAGCAGTGAATCGGGACTAGCGGGCTACAATGAGCAGTTCTTC. Translated: CASSESGLAGYNEQFF.

This chain connects TRBV6-5 to TRBJ2-5, with 7 nucleotides matching TRBD2. The CDR3 covers 15 residues. J gave up 3 bases and V 2 bases, and 6 bases lay outside the gene matches. Germline lookup yields CDR1 MNHEY and CDR2 SVGAGI. CDR3 loop: CASSYRREKEETQYF. DNA for the CDR3: TGTGCCAGCAGTTACAGGCGGGAGAAGGAAGAGACCCAGTACTTC.

This chain joins TRBV7-9 and TRBJ2-5; D is ambiguous. V shed 8 bases and J shed 3 bases, with 10 bases lying between them. This CDR3 comprises 12 residues. Germline CDR1 and CDR2: SEHNR and FQNEAQ (reference sequence). CDR3 protein: CASCQVEETQYF. The CDR3 nucleotides are TGTGCCAGCTGCCAGGTTGAAGAGACCCAGTACTTC.

This clone occurred once. The chain couples TRBV10-2 to TRBJ2-7; 10 bases align to TRBD1. Trimming cost V 6 bases and J 7 bases; bases outside gene matches: 21. The CDR3 is 18 residues long. The germline V gene encodes CDR1 WSHSY and CDR2 SAAADI. The CDR3 DNA sequence: TGCGCCAGCAGGAGGACCGGGACAGGGGAGTCGTGGGGTATTGAGCAGTACTTC. This sequence encodes CASRRTGTGESWGIEQYF.

The gene calls are TRBV21-1 and TRBJ2-3; TRBD2 was called by the table and not checked on the DNA. TRBV21-1 is tagged as a pseudogene. There are 16 residues in the CDR3. The chain's CDR3 is CARVKWCGRVIDTQYF. The CDR3 region has the DNA TGTGCCAGGGTCAAATGGTGCGGGAGAGTGATAGATACGCAGTATTTT.

The chain combines TRBV27 with TRBJ2-3; D may be TRBD1 (5 bases). The CDR3 is 17 residues long. Germline CDR1 and CDR2: MNHEY and SMNVEV (reference sequence). Between the trimmed V and J ends, which lost 2 bases and 5 bases, there was a span of 20 bases. CDR3 sequence: CASSLPRQGRFRDTQYF. The DNA for the CDR3 is TGTGCCAGCAGTTTACCCCGCCAGGGTCGGTTTAGAGATACGCAGTATTTT.

A word on this clone: Other DNA variants within this sample encode the same CDR3. The V and J genes are TRBV6-5 and TRBJ1-2; D gene unclear. V lost 6 bases to trimming and J lost 5 bases, with 16 bases between them. This CDR3 is built from 14 residues. Germline V gene sequence: CDR1 MNHEY, CDR2 SVGAGI. CDR3 DNA sequence: TGTGCCAGCAGATCGATCCGGACTGCATATGGCTACACCTTC. Translated, it gives CASRSIRTAYGYTF.

This clone has more than one count but fewer than ten. V is TRBV28 and J is TRBJ1-2; the match to TRBD1 covers 9 bases. V trimming: 6 bases; J trimming: 7 bases; junction bases outside the gene matches: 15. CDR1 is MDHEN and CDR2 is SYDVKM in the germline V gene. CDR3 length: 16 residues. The CDR3 DNA reads TGTGCCAGCAGCTACCCTCCGGGACAGGGATTCGGTGGCTACACCTTC. Translated, it gives CASSYPPGQGFGGYTF.

The chain is built from TRBV15 and TRBJ2-7, with 7 bases that match TRBD1. Germline loops: CDR1 LNHNV, CDR2 YYDKDF (reference sequence). CDR3 length equals 14 residues. Losses at the gene ends were 2 bases for V and 0 bases for J; bases not matched to a gene: 1. CDR3 in DNA: TGTGCCACCAGCAGACAGGGGGACTCCTACGAGCAGTACTTC. Amino acids: CATSRQGDSYEQYF.